These 23 T cell receptor beta chains were sequenced from one sample in a study of glioma-infiltrating T cells. Using RNA template, CDR3s of TCR alpha and beta were amplified with iRepertoire arm-PCR. Each CDR3 protein gets one entry after TCRdb re-called the multiplex PCR reads with MiXCR. The sample shows fewer than 500,000 distinct CDR3 sequences, about two fifths of them seen only once. Sequenced material: glioma tissue, nonneoplastic brain tissue, or PBMCs (not recorded which). These receptors all come from a human donor with low-grade glioma or glioblastoma, undergoing nonglioma brain surgery, or in good health (not recorded which).

This clonotype was recorded many times. V usage is TRBV6-2 or TRBV6-3 and J usage is TRBJ1-1; the D gene is possibly TRBD1 (6 bases). CDR3 size: 14 residues. Germline loops: CDR1 MNHEY, CDR2 SVGEGT. Between the trimmed V and J ends, which lost 4 bases and 1 base, there was a span of 10 bases. CDR3 sequence reads: CASSFAQGNTEAFF. The CDR3 DNA is TGTGCCAGCAGTTTCGCACAGGGGAACACTGAAGCTTTCTTT.

In the case of this clonotype: This may be a read error: a much more frequent sequence differs by one nucleotide. The chain uses TRBV27 and TRBJ1-2; D is undetermined. In germline, CDR1 is MNHEY, CDR2 SMNVEV (reference sequence). CDR3 length: 15 amino acids. V was clipped by 1 base and J by 6 bases, with 15 bases between them. The DNA for the CDR3 is TGTGCCAGCAGTTTATTACACTGGGCCCAAGATGGCTACACCTTC. Translating gives CASSLLHWAQDGYTF.

For this clonotype: Being one base from a much bigger clone, this may be a read error. CDR3 in DNA: TGTGCCAGCAGTTACTCGAGGCTAGCGGGAGCCGGTAATGAGCAGTACTTC. Its translation: CASSYSRLAGAGNEQYF. The J gene is TRBJ2-7, the V gene TRBV6-6; 10 bases map to TRBD2. The CDR3 runs to 17 residues. The germline V gene encodes CDR1 MNHNY and CDR2 SVGAGI (reference sequence). V was clipped by 0 bases and J by 7 bases; unmatched bases: 12.

This clonotype was detected only once. This chain connects TRBV28 to TRBJ1-1, with D maybe TRBD1 (6 bases). The germline V and J ends were trimmed by 6 bases and 1 base, with 21 bases remaining between them. Germline V gene lookup returns CDR1 MDHEN and CDR2 SYDVKM. The CDR3 is made up of 17 amino acids. This CDR3 reads CASRTLTGHNSNTEAFF. The CDR3 DNA reads TGTGCCAGCAGAACCCTGACAGGCCACAATTCGAACACTGAAGCTTTCTTT.

This rearrangement joins TRBV2 to TRBJ2-7, with D possibly TRBD2 on 5 matching bases. The CDR3 has 15 residues. The V and J ends lost 7 bases and 1 base respectively, with 17 bases between them. The V gene's germline CDR1 is SNHLY and CDR2 FYNNEI. The CDR3: CASTPRRGNSYEQYF. The CDR3 bases are TGTGCCAGCACCCCCCGGAGAGGGAATTCCTACGAGCAGTACTTC.

The sample holds a few counts of this clonotype. The chain uses TRBV4-1 and TRBJ2-3, with D tentatively TRBD2 (6 bases). Trimming took 3 bases from V and 2 from J, leaving 15 bases between them. The germline gives CDR1 MGHRA, CDR2 YSYEKL. The CDR3 is 16 residues long. The CDR3 loop is CASSHIAEPHTDTQYF. The CDR3 DNA is TGCGCCAGCAGCCATATAGCGGAACCCCACACAGATACGCAGTATTTT.

This clonotype came up many times. The chain links TRBV2 to TRBJ2-3; D not resolved. Trimming removed 6 bases at V and 5 bases at J, with 9 bases between. The germline gives CDR1 SNHLY, CDR2 FYNNEI. The CDR3 spans 12 residues. CDR3 DNA sequence: TGTGCCAGCAGCGCCCAGAGAGATACGCAGTATTTT. Amino acid sequence: CASSAQRDTQYF.

The chain has TRBV28 and TRBJ2-7; 8 bases line up with TRBD1. Germline CDR1 and CDR2: MDHEN and SYDVKM. With 4 bases clipped from V and 3 bases from J, the junction kept 5 bases outside the gene matches. The CDR3 length is 14 residues. CDR3 DNA sequence: TGTGCCAGCAGTTCAACGGACAGGGACTACGAGCAGTACTTC. Encoded protein: CASSSTDRDYEQYF.

The chain is built from TRBV5-4 and TRBJ2-7; D is unclear. From germline, CDR1 is SGHNT and CDR2 YYREEE (reference sequence). Trimming left V 2 bases short and J 3 bases short, with 6 bases between. This CDR3 is 12 amino acids long. CDR3 DNA sequence: TGTGCCAGCAGCTTTCTGAACTACGAGCAGTACTTC. It specifies CASSFLNYEQYF.

Turning to this clonotype: A read error may explain this, as a much larger clone is one base away. V is TRBV6-2 or TRBV6-3 and J is TRBJ1-1; D is perhaps TRBD1 (5 bases). The CDR3 runs 15 residues. Germline V lookup: CDR1 MNHEY, CDR2 SVGEGT. The DNA of the CDR3 is TGTGCCAGCAGTCCCCCCACGGGACGGGGGACTGAAGCTCTCTTT. Encoded protein: CASSPPTGRGTEALF.

The chain is built from TRBV11-2 and TRBJ2-4; TRBD1 might be the D (5 bases). Deletions cut 5 bases from V and 6 bases from J, with 14 bases between. Germline CDR1 is SGHAT and CDR2 is FQNNGV. The CDR3 runs 14 residues. CDR3 nucleotides: TGTGCCAGCAGCCCTACCAGGGCTGTAAACATTCAGTACTTC. As protein: CASSPTRAVNIQYF.

With regard to this clonotype: One end of the junction varies from germline; a read error may be responsible. This sequence joins TRBV20-1 and TRBJ2-5; 9 bases agree with TRBD1. The CDR3 is 13 residues long. The germline CDR1 and CDR2 sequences are DFQATT and SNEGSKA (reference sequence). The DNA for the CDR3 is TGCAGTGCTCTGCCACAGGGGGCTGAGACCCGGTACTTC. Its protein is CSALPQGAETRYF.

The CDR3 region has the DNA TGCAGTGCTATCCCCGGGGCCTACAATGAGCAGTTCTTC. This codes for CSAIPGAYNEQFF. The rearrangement links TRBV20-1 to TRBJ2-1; perhaps TRBD2 as D (5 bases). Per germline, CDR1 DFQATT and CDR2 SNEGSKA (reference sequence). This CDR3 is built from 13 residues. The ends were cut back, 4 bases at V and 2 bases at J, with 9 bases in the middle.

This clonotype was seen a few times. The chain carries TRBV20-1 and TRBJ1-5; D is perhaps TRBD1 (5 bases). This CDR3 comprises 13 residues. Trimming left V 0 bases short and J 7 bases short, with 10 bases between. Germline CDR1 reads DFQATT; CDR2 reads SNEGSKA (reference sequence). In DNA, the CDR3 is TGCAGTGCTAGAGATCGGGGGGAACAGCCCCAGCATTTT. Translation: CSARDRGEQPQHF.

This clonotype was detected ten times or more. The chain combines TRBV7-2 with TRBJ1-1, with D unclear. Trimming took off 2 bases at V and 1 base at J, with 5 bases between the two ends. There are 13 residues in the CDR3. Germline V gene sequence: CDR1 SGHTA, CDR2 FQGNSA. DNA for the CDR3: TGTGCCAGCAGCTTACTGCAGAACACTGAAGCTTTCTTT. Amino acid sequence: CASSLLQNTEAFF.

The chain is built from TRBV29-1 and TRBJ2-7; D unclear. The CDR3 is 11 residues long. CDR1 is SQVTM and CDR2 is ANQGSEA in the germline V gene. Trimming removed 5 bases at V and 3 bases at J, with 8 bases between. CDR3: CSVLWDYEQYF. The CDR3 bases are TGCAGCGTTTTATGGGACTACGAGCAGTACTTC.

The rearrangement uses TRBV20-1 and TRBJ2-1; 8 bases match TRBD2. J lost 0 bases, V lost 4 bases, and 2 bases had no gene match. Germline CDR1 is DFQATT and CDR2 is SNEGSKA (reference sequence). This CDR3 contains 14 residues. The DNA for the CDR3 is TGCAGTGCTAATAGCGGGGTCTCCTACAATGAGCAGTTCTTC. It codes for CSANSGVSYNEQFF.

The rearrangement joins TRBV7-2 to TRBJ2-2; unclear D gene. CDR1 is SGHTA, CDR2 FQGNSA, per germline. The CDR3 has 15 residues. Trimming took 1 base from V and 4 from J, leaving 10 bases between them. CDR3 protein: CASSLVYVITGELFF. The CDR3 nucleotides read TGTGCCAGCAGCTTAGTCTACGTGATCACCGGGGAGCTGTTTTTT.

Many counts were recorded for this clonotype. The chain is built from TRBV27 and TRBJ1-1; D is unclear. The CDR3 contains 13 residues. V dropped 6 bases and J dropped 8 bases, with 16 bases sitting between them. Germline CDR1 MNHEY, CDR2 SMNVEV (reference sequence). Here the CDR3 reads CASSIIGSGEAFF. The CDR3 DNA is TGTGCCAGCAGCATTATCGGCAGTGGGGAAGCTTTCTTT.

This clonotype was seen many times. The chain employs TRBV6-1 and TRBJ2-7; TRBD1 aligns across 10 bases. CDR1 is MNHNS and CDR2 is SASEGT in the germline V gene. The junction had 4 bases not matched to a gene; V was cut back by 8 bases and J by 0 bases. The CDR3 sequence is 14 residues long. CDR3 coding DNA: TGTGCCAGCCAGGGACAGGGGAGCTCCTACGAGCAGTACTTC. Protein sequence: CASQGQGSSYEQYF.

This clonotype was found many times. CDR3 coding DNA: TGTGCCAGCAAGTCTGTTATGGGAAGCACAGATACGCAGTATTTT. Translation: CASKSVMGSTDTQYF. The rearrangement joins TRBV6-1 to TRBJ2-3; D is unclear. The V end was cut by 7 bases, the J end by 0 bases, with 14 bases between. This CDR3 contains 15 residues. Germline CDR1 is MNHNS and CDR2 is SASEGT.

CDR3 amino acids: CASSPTGTDAGNTIYF. The DNA of the CDR3 is TGTGCCAGCAGCCCAACAGGGACAGACGCTGGAAACACCATATATTTT. This rearrangement joins TRBV7-3 to TRBJ1-3; 7 bases map to TRBD1. The CDR3 runs to 16 residues. Germline CDR1 is SGHTA and CDR2 is FQGTGA. The junction had 9 bases not matched to a gene; V was cut back by 5 bases and J by 2 bases.

This clonotype has more than one count but fewer than ten. V gene TRBV20-1 combines with J gene TRBJ2-7; 9 bases map to TRBD1. The junction had 9 bases not matched to a gene; V was cut back by 6 bases and J by 3 bases. This CDR3 is 14 amino acids long. Germline values: CDR1 DFQATT, CDR2 SNEGSKA (reference sequence). Written as DNA, the CDR3 is TGCAGTGCCACCGGGACAGGGTATAGCTACGAGCAGTACTTC. It specifies CSATGTGYSYEQYF.